A selection of T cell receptor beta chains follows, all from one sample in a study of blood T cell repertoires in COVID-19. Data came from immunoSEQ multiplex PCR; TCRdb stores just in-frame clones and leaves some out. The sample lists about 380,000 clones; around nine tenths were seen once. Material for sequencing was PBMCs or T cells enriched from blood (not recorded which). These receptors all come from a woman younger than 35 who had recovered from COVID-19. Both conserved end residues are part of each CDR3. The D gene is left open where the match is weak.

D: TRBD1; length: 14; J: TRBJ1-1; V: TRBV14; CDR3: CASSQDRGLTEAFF; DNA: TGTGCCAGCAGCCAGGACAGGGGGCTCACTGAAGCTTTCTTT
D: NA; length: 14; J: TRBJ1-1; V: TRBV29-1; CDR3: CSVGTTARNTEAFF; DNA: TGCAGCGTTGGGACAACAGCCAGGAACACTGAAGCTTTCTTT
D: TRBD1; length: 13; J: TRBJ1-4; V: TRBV6-5; CDR3: CASTGTANEKLFF; DNA: TGTGCCAGTACCGGGACAGCTAATGAAAAACTGTTTTTT
D: TRBD1; length: 16; J: TRBJ1-2; V: TRBV19; CDR3: CASSGTDFLAFYGYTF; DNA: TGTGCCAGTAGCGGGACAGATTTTTTGGCCTTTTATGGCTACACCTTC
D: TRBD1; length: 18; J: TRBJ2-7; V: TRBV9; CDR3: CASSVATSPGTGDYEQYF; DNA: TGTGCCAGCAGCGTAGCGACCTCTCCCGGGACAGGGGACTACGAGCAGTACTTC
D: NA; length: 14; J: TRBJ2-7; V: TRBV29-1; CDR3: CSVDSGGESYEQYF; DNA: TGCAGCGTTGATTCTGGCGGGGAGTCCTACGAGCAGTACTTC
D: NA; length: 13; J: TRBJ1-2; V: TRBV3-1/TRBV3-2; CDR3: CASSQMSGLGYTF; DNA: TGTGCCAGCAGCCAGATGTCAGGGCTAGGCTACACCTTC
D: NA; length: 16; J: TRBJ2-7; V: TRBV3-1/TRBV3-2; CDR3: CASSQEVNTFRYEQYF; DNA: TGTGCCAGCAGCCAAGAAGTCAACACGTTCAGGTACGAGCAGTACTTC
D: NA; length: 14; J: TRBJ2-1; V: TRBV2; CDR3: CASSEDGGWNEQFF; DNA: TGTGCCAGCAGTGAAGATGGGGGGTGGAATGAGCAGTTCTTC
D: TRBD1; length: 17; J: TRBJ1-1; V: TRBV5-1; CDR3: CASSLVRDRGKNTEAFF; DNA: TGCGCCAGCAGCTTGGTACGGGACAGGGGGAAGAACACTGAAGCTTTCTTT
D: TRBD1; length: 17; J: TRBJ1-1; V: TRBV5-6; CDR3: CASSFTTGGVLSTEAFF; DNA: TGTGCCAGCAGCTTCACGACAGGGGGGGTTTTAAGCACTGAAGCTTTCTTT
D: NA; length: 14; J: TRBJ1-1; V: TRBV28; CDR3: CASSLHIKNTEAFF; DNA: TGTGCCAGCAGTTTACACATTAAGAACACTGAAGCTTTCTTT